The clone carrying this T cell receptor beta chain has more than one count but fewer than ten. The primer mix had 60 Vbeta and 13 Jbeta primers. Clones were sequenced by immunoSEQ multiplex PCR, and TCRdb holds only the in-frame ones, with some missing. The sample has 150,000 to 160,000 clones, 82% seen once. Germline CDR1 LNHNV, CDR2 YYDKDF (reference sequence). The CDR3 sequence is 15 residues long. Trimming left V 0 bases short and J 6 bases short, with 15 bases between. The sample comes from a study of cytomegalovirus exposure and HLA in healthy donors. The chain carries TRBV15 and TRBJ2-7; D is perhaps TRBD1 (6 bases). This receptor was taken from a woman in her fifties or sixties in good health and CMV-seropositive. Sequences were obtained from PBMCs. This CDR3 is CATSRDVGADAEQYF. The DNA of the CDR3 is TGTGCCACCAGCAGAGATGTGGGGGCTGATGCCGAGCAGTACTTC.